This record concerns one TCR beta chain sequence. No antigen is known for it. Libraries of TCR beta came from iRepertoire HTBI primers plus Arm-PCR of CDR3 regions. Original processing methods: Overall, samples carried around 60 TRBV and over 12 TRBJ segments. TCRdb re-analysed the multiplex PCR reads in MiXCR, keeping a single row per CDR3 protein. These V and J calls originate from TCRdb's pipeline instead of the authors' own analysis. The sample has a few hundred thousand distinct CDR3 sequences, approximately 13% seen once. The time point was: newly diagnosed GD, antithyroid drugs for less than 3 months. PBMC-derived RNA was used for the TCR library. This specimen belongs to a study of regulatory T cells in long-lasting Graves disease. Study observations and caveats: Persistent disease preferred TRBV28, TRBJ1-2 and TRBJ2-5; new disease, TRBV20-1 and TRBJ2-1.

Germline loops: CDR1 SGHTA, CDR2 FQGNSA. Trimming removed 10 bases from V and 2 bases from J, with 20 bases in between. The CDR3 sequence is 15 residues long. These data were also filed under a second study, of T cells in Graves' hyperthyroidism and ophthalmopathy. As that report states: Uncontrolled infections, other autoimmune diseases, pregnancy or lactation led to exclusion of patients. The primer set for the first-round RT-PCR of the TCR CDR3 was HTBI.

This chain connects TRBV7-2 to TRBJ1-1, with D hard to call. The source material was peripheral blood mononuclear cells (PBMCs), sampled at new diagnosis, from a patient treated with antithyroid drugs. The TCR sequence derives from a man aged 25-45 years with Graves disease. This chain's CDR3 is CATSMERAANTEAFF. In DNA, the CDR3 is TGTGCCACTTCGATGGAGCGGGCCGCTAACACTGAAGCTTTCTTT.